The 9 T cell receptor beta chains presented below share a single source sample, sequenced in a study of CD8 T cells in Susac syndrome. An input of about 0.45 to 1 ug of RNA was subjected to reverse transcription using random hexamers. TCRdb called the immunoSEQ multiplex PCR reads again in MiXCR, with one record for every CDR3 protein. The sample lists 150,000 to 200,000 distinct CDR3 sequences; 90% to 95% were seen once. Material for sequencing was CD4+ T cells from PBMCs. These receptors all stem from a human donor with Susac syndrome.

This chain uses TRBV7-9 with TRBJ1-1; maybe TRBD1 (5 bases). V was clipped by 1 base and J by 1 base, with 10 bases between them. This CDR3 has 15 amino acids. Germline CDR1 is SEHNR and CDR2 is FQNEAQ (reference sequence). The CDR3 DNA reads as TGTGCCAGCAGCTTAGAACCTGGGACGAACACTGAAGCTTTCTTT. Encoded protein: CASSLEPGTNTEAFF.

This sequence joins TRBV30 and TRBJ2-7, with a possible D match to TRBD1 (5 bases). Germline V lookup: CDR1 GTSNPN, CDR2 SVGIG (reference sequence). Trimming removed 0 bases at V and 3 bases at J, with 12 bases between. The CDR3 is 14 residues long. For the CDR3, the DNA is TGTGCCTGGAGTGTCCTAGACAGAGACTACGAGCAGTACTTC. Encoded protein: CAWSVLDRDYEQYF.

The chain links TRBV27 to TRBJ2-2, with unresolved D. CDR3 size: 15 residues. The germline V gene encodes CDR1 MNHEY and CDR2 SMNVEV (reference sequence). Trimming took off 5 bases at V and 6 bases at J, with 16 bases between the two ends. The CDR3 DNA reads TGTGCCAGCAGTCCCACACCCATAAATGCCGGGGAGCTGTTTTTT. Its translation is CASSPTPINAGELFF.

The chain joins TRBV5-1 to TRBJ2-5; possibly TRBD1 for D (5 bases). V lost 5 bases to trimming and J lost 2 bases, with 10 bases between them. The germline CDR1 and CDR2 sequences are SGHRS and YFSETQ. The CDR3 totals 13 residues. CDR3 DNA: TGCGCCAGCAGGAAAAGGGGTCAAGAGACCCAGTACTTC. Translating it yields CASRKRGQETQYF.

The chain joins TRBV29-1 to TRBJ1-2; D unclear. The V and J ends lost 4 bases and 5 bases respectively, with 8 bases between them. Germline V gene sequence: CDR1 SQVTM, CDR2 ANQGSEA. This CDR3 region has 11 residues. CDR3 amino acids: CSVGDRYGYTF. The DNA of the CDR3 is TGCAGCGTTGGAGACCGATATGGCTACACCTTC.

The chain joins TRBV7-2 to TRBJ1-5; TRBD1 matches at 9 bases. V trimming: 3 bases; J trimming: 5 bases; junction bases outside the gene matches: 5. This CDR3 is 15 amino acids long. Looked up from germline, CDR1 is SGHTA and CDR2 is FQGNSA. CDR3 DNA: TGTGCCAGCAGCTTCGGACAGGGGTTTTATCAGCCCCAGCATTTT. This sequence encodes CASSFGQGFYQPQHF.

This chain's CDR3 is CASSTAGTVNTEAFF. CDR3 nucleotide sequence: TGTGCCAGCAGTACCGCGGGGACGGTGAACACTGAAGCTTTCTTT. This chain links TRBV28 with TRBJ1-1; D may be TRBD1 (5 bases). This CDR3 is 15 amino acids long. The germline V and J ends were trimmed by 5 bases and 0 bases, with 13 bases remaining between them. Germline CDR1 reads MDHEN; CDR2 reads SYDVKM.

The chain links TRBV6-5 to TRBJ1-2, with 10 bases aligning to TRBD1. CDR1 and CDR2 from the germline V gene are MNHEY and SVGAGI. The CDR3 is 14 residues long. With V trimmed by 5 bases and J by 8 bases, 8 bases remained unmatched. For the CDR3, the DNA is TGTGCCAGCAGTGGACAGGGGGTTCCAGGCGGCTACACCTTC. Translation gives CASSGQGVPGGYTF.

The DNA of the CDR3 is TGTGCCAGCAGCATAAGGGCCTGGGTAGGCGCCGATGAGCAGTTCTTC. It specifies CASSIRAWVGADEQFF. The chain uses TRBV11-2 and TRBJ2-1; D is uncertain. The CDR3 has 16 amino acids. Germline CDR1 is SGHAT and CDR2 is FQNNGV. Trimming took 5 bases from V and 8 from J, leaving 22 bases between them.